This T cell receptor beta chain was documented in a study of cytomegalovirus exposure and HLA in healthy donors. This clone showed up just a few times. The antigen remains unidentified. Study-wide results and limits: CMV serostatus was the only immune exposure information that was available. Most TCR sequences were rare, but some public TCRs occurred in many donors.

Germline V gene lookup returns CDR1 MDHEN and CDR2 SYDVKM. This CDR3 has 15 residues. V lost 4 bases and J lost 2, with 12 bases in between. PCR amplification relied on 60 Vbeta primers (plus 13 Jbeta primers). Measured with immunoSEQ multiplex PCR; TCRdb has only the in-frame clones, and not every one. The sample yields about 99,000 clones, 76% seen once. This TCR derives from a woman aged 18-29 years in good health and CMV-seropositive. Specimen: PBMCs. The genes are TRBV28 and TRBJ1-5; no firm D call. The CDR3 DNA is TGTGCCAGCAGTTCGGAGGGAGGACGCAATCAGCCCCAGCATTTT. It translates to CASSSEGGRNQPQHF.